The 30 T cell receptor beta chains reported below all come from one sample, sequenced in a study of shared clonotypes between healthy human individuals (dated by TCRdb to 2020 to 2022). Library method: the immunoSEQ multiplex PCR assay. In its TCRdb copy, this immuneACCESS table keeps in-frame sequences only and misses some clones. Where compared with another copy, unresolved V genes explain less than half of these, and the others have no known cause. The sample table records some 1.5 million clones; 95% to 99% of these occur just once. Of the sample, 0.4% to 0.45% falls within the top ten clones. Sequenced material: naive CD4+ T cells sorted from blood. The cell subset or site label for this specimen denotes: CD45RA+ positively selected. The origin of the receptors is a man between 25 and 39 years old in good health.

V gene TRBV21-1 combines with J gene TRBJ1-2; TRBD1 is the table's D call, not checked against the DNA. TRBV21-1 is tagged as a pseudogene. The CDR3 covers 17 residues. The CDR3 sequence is CASSNGQGKSGDYGYTF. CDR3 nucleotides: TGTGCCAGCAGCAACGGACAGGGGAAGTCGGGGGACTATGGCTACACCTTC.

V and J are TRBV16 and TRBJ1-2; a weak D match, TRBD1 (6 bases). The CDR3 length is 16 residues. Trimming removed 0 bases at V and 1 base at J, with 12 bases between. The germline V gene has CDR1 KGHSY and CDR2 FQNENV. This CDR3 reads CASSQSADSLNYGYTF. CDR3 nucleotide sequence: TGTGCCAGCAGCCAATCCGCGGACAGCCTTAACTATGGCTACACCTTC. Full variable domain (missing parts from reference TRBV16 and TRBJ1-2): GEEVAQTPKHLVRGEGQKAKLYCAPIKGHSYVFWYQQVLKNEFKFLISFQNENVFDETGMPKERFSAKCLPNSPCSLEIQATKLEDSAVYFCASSQSADSLNYGYTFGSGTRLTVV.

CDR3 protein: CASGTSRSYNEQFF. CDR3 nucleotide sequence: TGTGCCAGCGGAACTAGCCGGTCTTACAATGAGCAGTTCTTC. This chain uses TRBV11-2 with TRBJ2-1, with D maybe TRBD2 (6 bases). The V gene's germline CDR1 is SGHAT and CDR2 FQNNGV. V was pared by 8 bases and J by 4 bases, with 15 bases between. The length of the CDR3 is 14 residues.

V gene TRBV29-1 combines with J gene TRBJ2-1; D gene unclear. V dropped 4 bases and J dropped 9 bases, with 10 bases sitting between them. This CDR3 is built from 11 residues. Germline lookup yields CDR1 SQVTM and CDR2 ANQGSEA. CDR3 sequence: CSVANSGEQFF. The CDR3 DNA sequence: TGCAGCGTTGCTAATTCGGGTGAGCAGTTCTTC.

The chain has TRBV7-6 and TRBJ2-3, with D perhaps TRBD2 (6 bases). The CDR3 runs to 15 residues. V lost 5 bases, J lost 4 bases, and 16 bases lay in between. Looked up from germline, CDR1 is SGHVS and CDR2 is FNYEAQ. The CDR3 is CASSLPSRGADTQYF. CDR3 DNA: TGTGCCAGCAGCCTACCGTCGCGGGGCGCAGATACGCAGTATTTT.

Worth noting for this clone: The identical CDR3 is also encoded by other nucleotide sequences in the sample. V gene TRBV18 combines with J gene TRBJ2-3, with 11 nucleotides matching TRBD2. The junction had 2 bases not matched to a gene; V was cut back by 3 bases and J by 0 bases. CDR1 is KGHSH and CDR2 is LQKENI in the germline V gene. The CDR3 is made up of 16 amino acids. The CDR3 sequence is CASSPRTSGSTDTQYF. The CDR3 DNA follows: TGTGCCAGCTCACCTAGGACTAGCGGGAGCACAGATACGCAGTATTTT.

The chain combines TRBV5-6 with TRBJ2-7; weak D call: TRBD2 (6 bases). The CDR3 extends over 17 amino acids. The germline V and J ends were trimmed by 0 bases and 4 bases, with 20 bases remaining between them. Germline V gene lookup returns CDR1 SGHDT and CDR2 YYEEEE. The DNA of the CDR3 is TGTGCCAGCAGCTTGGTCGCGCGGGGATCCGAAAGGTACGAGCAGTACTTC. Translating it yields CASSLVARGSERYEQYF.

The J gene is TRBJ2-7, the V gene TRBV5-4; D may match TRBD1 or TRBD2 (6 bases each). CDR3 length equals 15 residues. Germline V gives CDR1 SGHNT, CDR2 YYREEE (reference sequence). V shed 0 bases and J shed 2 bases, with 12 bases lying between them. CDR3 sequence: CASSLEQGLPYEQYF. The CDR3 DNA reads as TGTGCCAGCAGCTTGGAACAGGGACTCCCCTACGAGCAGTACTTC.

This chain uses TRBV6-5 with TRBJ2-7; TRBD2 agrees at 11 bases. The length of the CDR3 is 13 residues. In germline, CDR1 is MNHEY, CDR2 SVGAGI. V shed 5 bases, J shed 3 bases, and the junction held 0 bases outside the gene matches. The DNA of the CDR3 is TGTGCCAGCAGTACTAGCGGGAGCTACGAGCAGTACTTC. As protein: CASSTSGSYEQYF.

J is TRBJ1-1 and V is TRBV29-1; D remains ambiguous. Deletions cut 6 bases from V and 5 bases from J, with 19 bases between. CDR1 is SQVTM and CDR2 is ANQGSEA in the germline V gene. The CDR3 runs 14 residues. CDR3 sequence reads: CSVGGGILGTEAFF. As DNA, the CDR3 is TGCAGCGTAGGCGGAGGGATTTTGGGGACTGAAGCTTTCTTT.

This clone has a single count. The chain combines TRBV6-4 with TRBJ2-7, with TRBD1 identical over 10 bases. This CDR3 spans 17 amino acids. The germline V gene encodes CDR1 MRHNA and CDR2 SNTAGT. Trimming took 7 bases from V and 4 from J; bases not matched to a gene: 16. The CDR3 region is CASTLGDRGQRKYEQYF. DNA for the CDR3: TGTGCCAGCACCCTAGGGGACAGGGGCCAAAGGAAGTACGAGCAGTACTTC.

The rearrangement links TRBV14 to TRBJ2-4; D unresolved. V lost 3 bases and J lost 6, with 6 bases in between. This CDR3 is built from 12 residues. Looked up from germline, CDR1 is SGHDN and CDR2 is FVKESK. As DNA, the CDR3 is TGTGCCAGCAGCCACCCTGGAAACATTCAGTACTTC. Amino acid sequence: CASSHPGNIQYF.

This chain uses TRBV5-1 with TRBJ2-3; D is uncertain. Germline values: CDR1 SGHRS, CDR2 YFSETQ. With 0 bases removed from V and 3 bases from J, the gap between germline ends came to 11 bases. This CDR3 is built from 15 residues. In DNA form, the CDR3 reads TGCGCCAGCAGCTTGGCCCCACCAAATACAGATACGCAGTATTTT. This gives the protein CASSLAPPNTDTQYF. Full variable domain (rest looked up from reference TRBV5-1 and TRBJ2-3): KAGVTQTPRYLIKTRGQQVTLSCSPISGHRSVSWYQQTPGQGLQFLFEYFSETQRNKGNFPGRFSGRQFSNSRSEMNVSTLELGDSALYLCASSLAPPNTDTQYFGPGTRLTVL.

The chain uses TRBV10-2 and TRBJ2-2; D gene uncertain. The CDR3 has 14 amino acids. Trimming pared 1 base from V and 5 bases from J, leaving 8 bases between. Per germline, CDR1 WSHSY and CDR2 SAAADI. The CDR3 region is CASSELGVTGELFF. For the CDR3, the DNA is TGCGCCAGCAGTGAGTTAGGAGTGACCGGGGAGCTGTTTTTT.

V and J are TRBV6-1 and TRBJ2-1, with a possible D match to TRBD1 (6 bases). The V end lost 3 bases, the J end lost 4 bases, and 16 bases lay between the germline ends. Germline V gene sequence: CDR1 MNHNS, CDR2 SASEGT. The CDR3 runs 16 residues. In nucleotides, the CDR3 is TGTGCCAGCAGTGACCACACAGGGTTTAGGTACAATGAGCAGTTCTTC. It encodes CASSDHTGFRYNEQFF.

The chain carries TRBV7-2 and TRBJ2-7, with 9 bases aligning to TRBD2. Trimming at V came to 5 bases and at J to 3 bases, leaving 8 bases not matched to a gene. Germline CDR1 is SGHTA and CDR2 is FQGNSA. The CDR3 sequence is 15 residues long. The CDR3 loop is CASSQGASGNYEQYF. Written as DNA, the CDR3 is TGTGCCAGCAGCCAAGGGGCTAGCGGGAACTACGAGCAGTACTTC.

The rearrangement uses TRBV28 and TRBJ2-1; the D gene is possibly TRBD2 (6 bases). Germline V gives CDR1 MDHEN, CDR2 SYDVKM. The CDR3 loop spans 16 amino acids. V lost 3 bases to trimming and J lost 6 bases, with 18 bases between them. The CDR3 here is CASSFVSGGLGNEQFF. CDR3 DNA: TGTGCCAGCAGTTTTGTCTCAGGAGGGCTTGGCAATGAGCAGTTCTTC.

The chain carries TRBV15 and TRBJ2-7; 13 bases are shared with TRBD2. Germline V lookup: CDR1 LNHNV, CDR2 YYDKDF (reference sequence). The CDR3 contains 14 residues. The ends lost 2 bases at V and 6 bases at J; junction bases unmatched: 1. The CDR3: CATSRRTSGSEQYF. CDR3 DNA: TGTGCCACCAGCAGAAGGACTAGCGGGAGCGAGCAGTACTTC.

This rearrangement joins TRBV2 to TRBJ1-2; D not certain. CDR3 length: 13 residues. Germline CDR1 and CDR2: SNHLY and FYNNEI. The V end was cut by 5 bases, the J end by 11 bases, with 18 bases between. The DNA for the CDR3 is TGTGCCAGCAGTCCTGCTCGTGATGGGGTGTACACCTTC. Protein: CASSPARDGVYTF.

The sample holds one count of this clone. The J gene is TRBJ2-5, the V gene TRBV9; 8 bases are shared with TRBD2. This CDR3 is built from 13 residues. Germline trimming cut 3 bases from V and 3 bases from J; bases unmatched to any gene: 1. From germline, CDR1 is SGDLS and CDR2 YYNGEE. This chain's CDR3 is CASSAREEETQYF. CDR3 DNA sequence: TGTGCCAGCAGCGCGCGGGAGGAAGAGACCCAGTACTTC.

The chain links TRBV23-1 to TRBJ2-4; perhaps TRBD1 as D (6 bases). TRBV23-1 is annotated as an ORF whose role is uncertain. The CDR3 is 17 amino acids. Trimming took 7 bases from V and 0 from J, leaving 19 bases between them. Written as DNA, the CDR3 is TGCGCCAGCAAAAACCCCCGGGACACTCTAGCCAAAAACATTCAGTACTTC. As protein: CASKNPRDTLAKNIQYF.

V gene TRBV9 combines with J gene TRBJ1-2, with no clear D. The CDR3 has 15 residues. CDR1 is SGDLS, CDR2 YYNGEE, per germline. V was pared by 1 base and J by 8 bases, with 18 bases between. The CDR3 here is CASSVRPGLLGGYTF. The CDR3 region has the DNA TGTGCCAGCAGCGTAAGGCCGGGCCTACTAGGGGGCTACACCTTC.

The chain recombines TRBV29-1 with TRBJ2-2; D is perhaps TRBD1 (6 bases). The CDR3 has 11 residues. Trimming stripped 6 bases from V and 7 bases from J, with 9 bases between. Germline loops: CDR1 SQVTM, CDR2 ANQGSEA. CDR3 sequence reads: CSVDRFGELFF. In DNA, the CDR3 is TGCAGCGTAGACAGGTTCGGGGAGCTGTTTTTT.

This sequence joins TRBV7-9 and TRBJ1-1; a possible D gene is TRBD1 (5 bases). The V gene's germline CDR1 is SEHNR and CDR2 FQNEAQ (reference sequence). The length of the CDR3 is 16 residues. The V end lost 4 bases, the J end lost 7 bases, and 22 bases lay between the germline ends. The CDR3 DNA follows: TGTGCCAGCAGCTCCTGGGCGGGACCTAGGAATGGTGAAGCTTTCTTT. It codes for CASSSWAGPRNGEAFF. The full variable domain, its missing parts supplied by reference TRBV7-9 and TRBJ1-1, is DTGVSQNPRHKITKRGQNVTFRCDPISEHNRLYWYRQTLGQGPEFLTYFQNEAQLEKSRLLSDRFSAERPKGSFSTLEIQRTEQGDSAMYLCASSSWAGPRNGEAFFGQGTRLTVV.

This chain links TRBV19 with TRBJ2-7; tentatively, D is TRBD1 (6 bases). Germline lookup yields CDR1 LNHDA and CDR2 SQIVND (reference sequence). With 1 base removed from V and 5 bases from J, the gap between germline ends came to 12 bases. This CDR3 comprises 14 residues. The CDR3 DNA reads TGTGCCAGTAGTATAGGTGGCAGGGGAGACGAGCAGTACTTC. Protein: CASSIGGRGDEQYF.

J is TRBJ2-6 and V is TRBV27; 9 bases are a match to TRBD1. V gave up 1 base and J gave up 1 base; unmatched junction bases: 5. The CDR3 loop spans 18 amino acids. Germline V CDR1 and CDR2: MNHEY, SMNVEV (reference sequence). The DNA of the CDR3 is TGTGCCAGCAGTTTATTGGTCGGGACAGGGTCTGGGGCCAACGTCCTGACTTTC. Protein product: CASSLLVGTGSGANVLTF.

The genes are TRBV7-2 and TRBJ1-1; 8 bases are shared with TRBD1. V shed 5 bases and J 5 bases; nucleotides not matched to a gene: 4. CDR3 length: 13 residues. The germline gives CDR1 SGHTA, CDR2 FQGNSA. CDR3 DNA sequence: TGTGCCAGCAGCGTCAGGGGGCGGACTGAAGCTTTCTTT. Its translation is CASSVRGRTEAFF.

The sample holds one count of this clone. CDR3 sequence (DNA): TGTGCCAGCATTACACTAGCGGGAGGTGAGCAGTTCTTC. Translated: CASITLAGGEQFF. The chain links TRBV28 to TRBJ2-1, with 12 bases fitting TRBD2. This CDR3 region has 13 residues. The junction had 4 bases not matched to a gene; V was cut back by 7 bases and J by 9 bases. Germline-derived CDR1 and CDR2 are MDHEN and SYDVKM. Using reference TRBV28 and TRBJ2-1 for the parts outside the CDR3, the full variable domain is DVKVTQSSRYLVKRTGEKVFLECVQDMDHENMFWYRQDPGLGLRLIYFSYDVKMKEKGDIPEGYSVSREKKERFSLILESASTNQTSMYLCASITLAGGEQFFGPGTRLTVL.

The CDR3 protein is CASSPGLAGVQTQYF. For the CDR3, the DNA is TGTGCCAGCAGTCCGGGACTAGCGGGAGTGCAGACCCAGTACTTC. This rearrangement joins TRBV9 to TRBJ2-5; 14 bases are shared with TRBD2. Germline trimming cut 5 bases from V and 6 bases from J; bases unmatched to any gene: 6. The CDR3 covers 15 residues. Germline V gene data show CDR1 as SGDLS and CDR2 as YYNGEE.

The CDR3 DNA is TGTGCCAGCAGTACCCCCCTGGCGGACCAGTACTTC. Translation: CASSTPLADQYF. The chain combines TRBV28 with TRBJ2-7; no definite D call. Trimming shortened V by 5 bases and J by 10 bases, and 15 bases separated the two germline ends. The CDR3 is 12 amino acids. CDR1 is MDHEN and CDR2 is SYDVKM in the germline V gene.